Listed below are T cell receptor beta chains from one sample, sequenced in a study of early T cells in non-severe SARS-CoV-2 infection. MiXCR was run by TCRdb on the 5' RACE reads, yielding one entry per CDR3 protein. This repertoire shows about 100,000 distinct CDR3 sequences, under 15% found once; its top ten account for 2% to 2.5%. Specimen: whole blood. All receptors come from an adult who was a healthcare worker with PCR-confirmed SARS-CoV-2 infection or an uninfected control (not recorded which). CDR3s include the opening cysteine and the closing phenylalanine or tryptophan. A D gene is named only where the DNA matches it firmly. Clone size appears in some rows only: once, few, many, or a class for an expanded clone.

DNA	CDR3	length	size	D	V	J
TGTGCCAGCAGCTTAGCCCGGGACAGGGGCAAGTACTTC	CASSLARDRGKYF	13	many	TRBD1	TRBV11-2	TRBJ2-7
TGCAGCGAGACAGGGGCCGACAGTGAAGCTTTCTTT	CSETGADSEAFF	12	.	TRBD1	TRBV29-1	TRBJ1-1
TGCAGTGCTAGAGATAGGGCGGCCTACCATACGCAGTATTTT	CSARDRAAYHTQYF	14	many	.	TRBV20-1	TRBJ2-3
TGTGCTAGTGGCCCCGGTGGGCTTGGAAATACGCAGTATTTT	CASGPGGLGNTQYF	14	few	.	TRBV12-5	TRBJ2-3
TGCGCCAGCAGCTTGCGTCCTGGTGTCCCCACAGATACGCAGTATTTT	CASSLRPGVPTDTQYF	16	few	.	TRBV5-1	TRBJ2-3
TGTGCCAGCAGTTCCCGACGGGGAGGGAAGGACACTGAAGCTTTCTTT	CASSSRRGGKDTEAFF	16	.	.	TRBV28	TRBJ1-1
TGCAGCGCTACCCTACAGGGTAATGAGCAGTTCTTC	CSATLQGNEQFF	12	many	.	TRBV29-1	TRBJ2-1
TGCGCCAGCAGCCCGGACACTAACAATGAAAAACTGTTTTTT	CASSPDTNNEKLFF	14	few	.	TRBV5-1	TRBJ1-4
TGCAGTGCTAGGGGGCTAGGAAACACCATATATTTT	CSARGLGNTIYF	12	few	.	TRBV20-1	TRBJ1-3
TGTGCCAGCAGCCCCGGGACAGTTGGAAGCTCCTATAATTCACCCCTCCACTTT	CASSPGTVGSSYNSPLHF	18	.	TRBD1	TRBV13	TRBJ1-6
TGTGCCACCAGCAGAGATCTAAGTCACAAGGGGCAGTACTTC	CATSRDLSHKGQYF	14	few	.	TRBV15	TRBJ2-7